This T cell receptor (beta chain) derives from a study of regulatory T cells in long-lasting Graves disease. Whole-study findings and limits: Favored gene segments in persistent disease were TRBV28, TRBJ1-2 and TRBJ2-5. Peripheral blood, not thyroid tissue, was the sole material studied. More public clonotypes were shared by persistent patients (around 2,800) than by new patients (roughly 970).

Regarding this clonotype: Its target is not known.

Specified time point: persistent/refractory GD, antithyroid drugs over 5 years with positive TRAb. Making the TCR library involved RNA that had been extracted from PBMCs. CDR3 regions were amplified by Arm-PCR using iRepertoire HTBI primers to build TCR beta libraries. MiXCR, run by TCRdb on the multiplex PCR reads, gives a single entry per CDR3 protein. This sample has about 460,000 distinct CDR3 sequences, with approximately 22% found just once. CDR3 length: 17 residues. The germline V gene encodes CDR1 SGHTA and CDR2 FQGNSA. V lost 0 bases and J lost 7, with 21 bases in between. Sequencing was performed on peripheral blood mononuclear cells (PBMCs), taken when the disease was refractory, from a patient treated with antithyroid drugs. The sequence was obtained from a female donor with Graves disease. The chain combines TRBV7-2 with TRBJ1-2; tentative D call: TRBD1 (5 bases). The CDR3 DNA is TGTGCCAGCAGCTTAGCGGCTTCGTATATACAGGACCGTGGCTACACCTTC. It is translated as CASSLAASYIQDRGYTF.